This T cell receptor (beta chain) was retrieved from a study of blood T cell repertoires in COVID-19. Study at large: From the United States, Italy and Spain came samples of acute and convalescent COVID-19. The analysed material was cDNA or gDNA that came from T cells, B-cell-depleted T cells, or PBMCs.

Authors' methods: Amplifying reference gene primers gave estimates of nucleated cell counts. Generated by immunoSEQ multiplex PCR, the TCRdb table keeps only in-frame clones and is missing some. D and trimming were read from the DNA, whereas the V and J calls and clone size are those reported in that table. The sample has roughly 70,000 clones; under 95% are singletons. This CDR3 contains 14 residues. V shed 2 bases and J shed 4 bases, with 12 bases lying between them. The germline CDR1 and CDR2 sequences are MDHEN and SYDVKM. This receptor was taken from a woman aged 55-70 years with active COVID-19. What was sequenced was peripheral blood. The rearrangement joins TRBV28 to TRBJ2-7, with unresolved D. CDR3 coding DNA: TGTGCCAGCAGTTTACCGGCGGTACAATACGAGCAGTACTTC. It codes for CASSLPAVQYEQYF.